The sequence of this TCR beta chain was determined in a study of shared clonotypes between healthy human individuals. Naive CD8 populations comprised CD45RO-negative cells positively selected for CCR7, excluding terminally differentiated effector memory CD45RA+ cells. The donors were adults (healthy and HIV-negative) with no recent acute infections or vaccinations. The assay ran at deep level. Some clones are missing from TCRdb's copy, which holds only in-frame ones; the method was immunoSEQ multiplex PCR. The repertoire holds around 550,000 clones, with around 95% as singletons. Points on this clone: At one end, the junction sequence differs from germline, possibly due to a read error.

From germline, CDR1 is MDHEN and CDR2 SYDVKM. This CDR3 is built from 15 residues. The sequencing sample was made of naive CD8+ T cells sorted from blood. The origin of this receptor is a woman in her 30s in good health. The chain combines TRBV28 with TRBJ2-7; 7 nucleotides align to TRBD2. The CDR3 DNA follows: TGTGTCAGCAGTTACATCGCGGGAGAAGGCACCGAGCAGTACTTC. Encoded protein: CVSSYIAGEGTEQYF.